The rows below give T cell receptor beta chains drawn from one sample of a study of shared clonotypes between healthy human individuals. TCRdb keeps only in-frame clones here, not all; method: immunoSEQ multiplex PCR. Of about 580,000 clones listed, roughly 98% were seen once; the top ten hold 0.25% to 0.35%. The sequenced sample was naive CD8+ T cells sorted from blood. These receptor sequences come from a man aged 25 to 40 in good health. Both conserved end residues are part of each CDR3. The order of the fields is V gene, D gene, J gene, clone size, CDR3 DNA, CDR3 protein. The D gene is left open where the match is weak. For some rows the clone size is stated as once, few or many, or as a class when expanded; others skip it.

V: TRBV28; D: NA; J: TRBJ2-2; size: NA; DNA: TGTGCCAGCACCCCCCCGGAGGGTAGGGCCGGGGAGCTGTTTTTT; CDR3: CASTPPEGRAGELFF
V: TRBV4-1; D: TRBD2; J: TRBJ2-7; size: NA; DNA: TGCGCCAGCAGCCAAGGACTAGCGGGGTACGAGCAGTACTTC; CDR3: CASSQGLAGYEQYF
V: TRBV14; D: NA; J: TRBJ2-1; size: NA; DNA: TGTGCCAGCAGCCCAACTCCGGTCGCAAATGAGCAGTTCTTC; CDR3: CASSPTPVANEQFF
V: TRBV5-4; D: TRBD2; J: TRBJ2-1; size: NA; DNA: TGTGCCAGCACTAGCGGGAGGGCGGGGAATGAGCAGTTCTTC; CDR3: CASTSGRAGNEQFF
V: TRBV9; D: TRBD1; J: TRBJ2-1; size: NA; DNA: TGTGCCAGCAGCGTTCCCAGGACAGGGAATGATGAGCAGTTCTTC; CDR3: CASSVPRTGNDEQFF
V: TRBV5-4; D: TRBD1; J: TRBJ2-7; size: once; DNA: TGTGCCAGCAGCCTTACAGGGGGCGGCTACGAGCAGTACTTC; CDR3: CASSLTGGGYEQYF
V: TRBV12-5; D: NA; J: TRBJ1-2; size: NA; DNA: TGTGCTAGTGGCCAGACTGTTGACTATGGCTACACCTTC; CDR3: CASGQTVDYGYTF
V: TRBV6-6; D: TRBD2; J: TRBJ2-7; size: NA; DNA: TGTGCCAGCAATATAGCGGGAGGGCCACGCGAGCAGTACTTC; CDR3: CASNIAGGPREQYF
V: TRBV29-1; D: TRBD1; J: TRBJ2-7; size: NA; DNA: TGCAGCGTAGGGTCAAGGGACAGGGGTACGTACGAGCAGTACTTC; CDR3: CSVGSRDRGTYEQYF
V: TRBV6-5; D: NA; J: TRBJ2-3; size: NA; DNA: TGTGCCAGCAGTACGGGACCGACTTTGGGTACGCAGTATTTT; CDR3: CASSTGPTLGTQYF
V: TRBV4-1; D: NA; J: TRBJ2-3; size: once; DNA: TGCGCCAGCAGCGGTGTAGCTGCAGATACGCAGTATTTT; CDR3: CASSGVAADTQYF
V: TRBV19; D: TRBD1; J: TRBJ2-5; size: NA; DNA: TGTGCCAGTAGTTTCACGACAGGGGGGGGGCAAGAGACCCAGTACTTC; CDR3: CASSFTTGGGQETQYF
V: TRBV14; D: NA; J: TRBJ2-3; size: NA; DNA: TGTGCCAGCGGGGCCCGGAGCACAGATACGCAGTATTTT; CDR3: CASGARSTDTQYF
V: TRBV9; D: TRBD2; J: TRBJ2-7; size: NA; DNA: TGTGCCAGCAGCGACCCTAGCGGGAGCCCCGAGCAGTACTTC; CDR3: CASSDPSGSPEQYF
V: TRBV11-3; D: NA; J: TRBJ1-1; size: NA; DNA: TGTGCCAGCAGCTCAGGGAGGACTGAAGCTTTCTTT; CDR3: CASSSGRTEAFF
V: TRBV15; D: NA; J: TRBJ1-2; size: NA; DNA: TGTGCCACCAGCAGAGATGGGGGAAACTATGGCTACACCTTC; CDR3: CATSRDGGNYGYTF
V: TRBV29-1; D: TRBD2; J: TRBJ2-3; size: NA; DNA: TGCAGCGTCGAAAATTTAGCGGGAAAGGGGGCAGATACGCAGTATTTT; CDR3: CSVENLAGKGADTQYF
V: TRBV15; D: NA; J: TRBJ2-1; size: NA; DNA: TGTGCCACCAGCATCCCGGCGGGCAATGAGCAGTTCTTC; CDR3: CATSIPAGNEQFF
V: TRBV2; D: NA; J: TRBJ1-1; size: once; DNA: TGTGCCAGCGTAGGGGGTAGAACTGAAGCTTTCTTT; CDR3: CASVGGRTEAFF
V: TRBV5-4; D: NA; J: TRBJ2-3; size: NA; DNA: TGTGCCAGCAGCACTTTAACGGGCGAAGATACGCAGTATTTT; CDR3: CASSTLTGEDTQYF
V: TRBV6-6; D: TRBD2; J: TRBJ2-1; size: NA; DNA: TGTGCCAGCAGTAACTTCCCGGGACTAGCAGGCAATGAGCAGTTCTTC; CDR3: CASSNFPGLAGNEQFF
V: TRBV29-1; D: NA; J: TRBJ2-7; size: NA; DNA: TGCAGCGTTCGGACATCCAGCTCCTACGAGCAGTACTTC; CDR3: CSVRTSSSYEQYF
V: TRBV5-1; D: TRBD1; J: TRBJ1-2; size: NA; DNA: TGCGCCAGCAGCTTAGGGGACAGCGGGCATGGCTACACCTTC; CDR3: CASSLGDSGHGYTF
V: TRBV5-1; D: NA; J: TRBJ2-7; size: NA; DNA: TGCGCCAGCAGCTCCGGCATCTACGAGCAGTACTTC; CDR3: CASSSGIYEQYF
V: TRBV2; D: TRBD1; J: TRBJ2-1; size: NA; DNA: TGTGCCAGCAGTAGGGACAGGGGTTTCAATGAGCAGTTCTTC; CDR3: CASSRDRGFNEQFF
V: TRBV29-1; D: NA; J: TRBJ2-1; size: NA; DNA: TGCAGCGTTAAATCTCCAGGGAATGAGCAGTTCTTC; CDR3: CSVKSPGNEQFF
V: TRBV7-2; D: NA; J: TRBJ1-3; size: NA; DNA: TGTGCCAGCAGGGAGTCCGGGGCAGGAAACACCATATATTTT; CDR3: CASRESGAGNTIYF
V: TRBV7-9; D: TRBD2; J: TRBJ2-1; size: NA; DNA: TGTGCCAGCAGCCCTAGGCGACTAGCGATATACAATGAGCAGTTCTTC; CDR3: CASSPRRLAIYNEQFF
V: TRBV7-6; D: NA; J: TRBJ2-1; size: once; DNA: TGTGCCAGCAGCCTGAGATATAACTCCAGCGATGAGCAGTTCTTC; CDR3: CASSLRYNSSDEQFF
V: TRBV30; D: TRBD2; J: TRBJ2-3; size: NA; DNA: TGTGCCTGGAGTGAAGGGACTACTAGCACAGATACGCAGTATTTT; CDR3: CAWSEGTTSTDTQYF
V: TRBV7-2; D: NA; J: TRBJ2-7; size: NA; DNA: TGTGCCAGCAGCTTTCTCTCCTACGAGCAGTACTTC; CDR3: CASSFLSYEQYF
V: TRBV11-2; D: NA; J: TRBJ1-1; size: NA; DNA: TGTGCCAGCAGCCCGCCGGGGAGAATGAACACTGAAGCTTTCTTT; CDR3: CASSPPGRMNTEAFF
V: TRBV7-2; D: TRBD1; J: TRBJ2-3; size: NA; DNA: TGTGCCAGCAGTCATACGACAGGGGTTTCTGATACGCAGTATTTT; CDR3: CASSHTTGVSDTQYF
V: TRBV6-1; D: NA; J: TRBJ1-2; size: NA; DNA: TGTGCCAGCAGTGATGGGCATGCGGTCGTGGGTGGCTACACCTTC; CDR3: CASSDGHAVVGGYTF
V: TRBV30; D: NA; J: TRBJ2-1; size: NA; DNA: TGTGCCGGGGTAGTTTCCTACAATGAGCAGTTCTTC; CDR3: CAGVVSYNEQFF
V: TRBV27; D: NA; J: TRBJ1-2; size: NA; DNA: TGTGCCAGCAGTTGGGACGGAACCTCTAACTATGGCTACACCTTC; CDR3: CASSWDGTSNYGYTF
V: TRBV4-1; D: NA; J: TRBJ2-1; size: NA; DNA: TGCGCCAGCAGCCAAGGATTCTCATCGGGCAATGAGCAGTTCTTC; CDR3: CASSQGFSSGNEQFF
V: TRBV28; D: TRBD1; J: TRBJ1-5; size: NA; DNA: TGTGCCAGCAGTCCGCAGGGGGAGGGCAATCAGCCCCAGCATTTT; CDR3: CASSPQGEGNQPQHF
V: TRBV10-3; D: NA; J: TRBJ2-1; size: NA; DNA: TGTGCCATCAGTGATAGGCACGGAAGCTCCTACAATGAGCAGTTCTTC; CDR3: CAISDRHGSSYNEQFF
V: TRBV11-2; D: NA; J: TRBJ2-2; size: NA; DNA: TGTGCCAGCAGCCATTGGACAGAAGGCTACTCCGGGGAGCTGTTTTTT; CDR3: CASSHWTEGYSGELFF
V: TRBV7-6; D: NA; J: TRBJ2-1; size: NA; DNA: TGTGCCAGCAGCTTACCCCAAGGCAATGAGCAGTTCTTC; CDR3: CASSLPQGNEQFF
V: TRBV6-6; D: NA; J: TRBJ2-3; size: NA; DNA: TGTGCCAGCTTGGGGACAACAGATACGCAGTATTTT; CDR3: CASLGTTDTQYF
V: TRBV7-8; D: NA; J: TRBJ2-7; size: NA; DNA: TGTGCCAGCAGCCCTCGGGGGAGCTCCTACGAGCAGTACTTC; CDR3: CASSPRGSSYEQYF